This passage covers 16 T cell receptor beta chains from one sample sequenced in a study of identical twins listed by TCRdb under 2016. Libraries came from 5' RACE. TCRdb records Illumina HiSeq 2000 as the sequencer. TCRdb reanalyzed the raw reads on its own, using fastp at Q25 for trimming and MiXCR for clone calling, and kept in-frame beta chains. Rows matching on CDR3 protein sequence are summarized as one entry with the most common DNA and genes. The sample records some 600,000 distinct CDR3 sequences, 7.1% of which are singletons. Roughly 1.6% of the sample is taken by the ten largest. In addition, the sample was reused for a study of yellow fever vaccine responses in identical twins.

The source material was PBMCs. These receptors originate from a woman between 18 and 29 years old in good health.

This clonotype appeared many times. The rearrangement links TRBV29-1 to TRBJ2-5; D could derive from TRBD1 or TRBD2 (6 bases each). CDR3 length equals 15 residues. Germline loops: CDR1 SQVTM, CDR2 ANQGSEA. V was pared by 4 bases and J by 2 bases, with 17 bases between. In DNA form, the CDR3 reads TGCAGCGTTGTAAGAGGGGGACTGCAACAAGAGACCCAGTACTTC. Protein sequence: CSVVRGGLQQETQYF.

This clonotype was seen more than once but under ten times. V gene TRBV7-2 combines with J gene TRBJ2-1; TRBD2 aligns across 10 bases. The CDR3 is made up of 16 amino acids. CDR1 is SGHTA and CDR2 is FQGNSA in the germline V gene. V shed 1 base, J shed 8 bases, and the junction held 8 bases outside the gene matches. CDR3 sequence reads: CASSLGASGSSYEQFF. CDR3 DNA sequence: TGTGCCAGCAGCTTAGGGGCTAGCGGGAGTTCTTATGAGCAGTTCTTC.

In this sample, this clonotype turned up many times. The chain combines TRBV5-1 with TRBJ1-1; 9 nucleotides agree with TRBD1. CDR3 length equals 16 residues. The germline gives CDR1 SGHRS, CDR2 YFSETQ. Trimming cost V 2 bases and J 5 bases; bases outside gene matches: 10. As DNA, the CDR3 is TGCGCCAGCAGCTTCGATGAACAGGGGGCTGGAACTGAAGCTTTCTTT. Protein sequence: CASSFDEQGAGTEAFF.

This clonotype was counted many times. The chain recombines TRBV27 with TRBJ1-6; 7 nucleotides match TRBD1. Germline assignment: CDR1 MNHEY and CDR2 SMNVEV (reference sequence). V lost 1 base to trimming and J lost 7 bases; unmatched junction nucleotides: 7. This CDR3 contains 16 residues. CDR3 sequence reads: CASSLFESRGNSPLHF. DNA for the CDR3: TGTGCCAGCAGTTTATTTGAATCCAGGGGGAATTCACCCCTCCACTTT.

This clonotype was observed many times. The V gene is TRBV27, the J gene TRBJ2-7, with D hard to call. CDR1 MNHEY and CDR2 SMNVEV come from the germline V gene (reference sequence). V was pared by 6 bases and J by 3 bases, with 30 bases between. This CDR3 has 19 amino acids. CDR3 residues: CASSLSSARVPPYLYEQYF. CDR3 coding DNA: TGTGCCAGCAGCCTCTCCTCGGCCCGGGTCCCTCCTTATCTCTACGAGCAGTACTTC.

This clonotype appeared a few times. CDR3 sequence (DNA): TGTGCCAGCAGCTTAGAACGTAGCGGGGGATCGGAAGAGACCCAGTACTTC. Amino acid sequence: CASSLERSGGSEETQYF. The V and J genes are TRBV7-8 and TRBJ2-5; 9 bases line up with TRBD2. The CDR3 sequence is 17 residues long. Germline V lookup: CDR1 SGHVS, CDR2 FQNEAQ. Trimming removed 1 base from V and 3 bases from J; junction bases left unmatched: 9. The complete variable domain, with remaining parts taken from reference TRBV7-8 and TRBJ2-5, reads GAGVSQSPRYKVAKRGQDVALRCDPISGHVSLFWYQQALGQGPEFLTYFQNEAQLDKSGLPSDRFFAERPEGSVSTLKIQRTQQEDSAVYLCASSLERSGGSEETQYFGPGTRLLVL.

The DNA for the CDR3 is TGTGCCAGCAATATTATGGGGGGCGGGATGGGGGAGACCCAGTACTTC. This gives the protein CASNIMGGGMGETQYF. The J gene is TRBJ2-5, the V gene TRBV12-3 or TRBV12-4; D could derive from TRBD1 or TRBD2 (6 bases each). The CDR3 has 16 residues. V was cut by 7 bases and J by 5 bases, with 23 bases left in between.

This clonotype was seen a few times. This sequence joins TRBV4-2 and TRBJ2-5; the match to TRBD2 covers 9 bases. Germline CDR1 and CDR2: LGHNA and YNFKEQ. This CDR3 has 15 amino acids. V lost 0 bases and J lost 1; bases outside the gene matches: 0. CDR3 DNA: TGTGCCAGCAGCCAAGAGCGGGGGGGCCAAGAGACCCAGTACTTC. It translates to CASSQERGGQETQYF.

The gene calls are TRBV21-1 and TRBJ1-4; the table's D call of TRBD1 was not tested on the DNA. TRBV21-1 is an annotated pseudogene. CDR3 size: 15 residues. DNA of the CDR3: TGTGCCAGCAGCAAGGGCACAGGGAGATATGAAAAACTGTTTTTT. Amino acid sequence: CASSKGTGRYEKLFF.

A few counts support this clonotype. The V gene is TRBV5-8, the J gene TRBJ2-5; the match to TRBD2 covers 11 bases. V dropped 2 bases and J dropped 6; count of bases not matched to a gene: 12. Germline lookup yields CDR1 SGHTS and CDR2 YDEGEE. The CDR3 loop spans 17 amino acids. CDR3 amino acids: CASSLHSGGDPRKTQYF. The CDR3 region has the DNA TGTGCCAGCAGCTTACATAGCGGGGGGGACCCTCGGAAGACCCAGTACTTC.

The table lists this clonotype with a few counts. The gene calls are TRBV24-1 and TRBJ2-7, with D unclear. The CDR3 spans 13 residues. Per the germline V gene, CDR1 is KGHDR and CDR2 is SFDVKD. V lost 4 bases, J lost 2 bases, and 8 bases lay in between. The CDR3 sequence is CATSDPVAYEQYF. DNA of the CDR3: TGTGCCACCAGTGACCCCGTAGCCTACGAGCAGTACTTC.

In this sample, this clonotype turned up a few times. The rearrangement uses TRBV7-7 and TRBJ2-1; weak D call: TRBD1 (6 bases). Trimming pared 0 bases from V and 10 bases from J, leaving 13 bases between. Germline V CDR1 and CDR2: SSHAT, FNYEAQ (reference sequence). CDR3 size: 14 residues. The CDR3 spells CASSLAAGDREQFF. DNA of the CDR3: TGTGCCAGCAGCTTAGCAGCAGGGGACCGGGAGCAGTTCTTC. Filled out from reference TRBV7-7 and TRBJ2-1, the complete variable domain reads GAGVSQSPRYKVTKRGQDVTLRCDPISSHATLYWYQQALGQGPEFLTYFNYEAQPDKSGLPSDRFSAERPEGSISTLTIQRTEQRDSAMYRCASSLAAGDREQFFGPGTRLTVL.

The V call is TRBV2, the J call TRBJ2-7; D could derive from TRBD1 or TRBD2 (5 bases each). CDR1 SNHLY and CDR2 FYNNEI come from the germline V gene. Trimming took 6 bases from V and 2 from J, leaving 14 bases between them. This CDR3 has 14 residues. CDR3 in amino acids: CASSHRDPPYEQYV. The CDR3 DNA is TGTGCCAGCAGCCACCGGGACCCACCCTACGAGCAGTACGTC.

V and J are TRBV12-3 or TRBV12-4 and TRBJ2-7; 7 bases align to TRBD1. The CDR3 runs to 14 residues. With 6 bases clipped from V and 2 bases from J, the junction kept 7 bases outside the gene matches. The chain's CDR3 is CASRSGTETYEQYF. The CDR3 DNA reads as TGTGCCAGCAGGTCCGGGACAGAAACCTACGAGCAGTACTTC.

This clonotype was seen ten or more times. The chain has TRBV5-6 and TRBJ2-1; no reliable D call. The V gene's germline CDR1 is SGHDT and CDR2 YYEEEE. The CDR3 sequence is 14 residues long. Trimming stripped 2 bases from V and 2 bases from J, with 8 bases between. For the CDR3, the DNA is TGTGCCAGCAGCTTAAGCGCCCCCTACAATGAGCAGTTCTTC. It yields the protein CASSLSAPYNEQFF.

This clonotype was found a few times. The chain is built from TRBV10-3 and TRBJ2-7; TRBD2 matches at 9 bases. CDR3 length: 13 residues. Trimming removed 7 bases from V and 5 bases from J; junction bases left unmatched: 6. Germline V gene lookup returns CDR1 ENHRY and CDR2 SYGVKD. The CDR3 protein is CAIMSLAGNEQYF. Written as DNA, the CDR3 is TGTGCCATCATGTCCCTAGCGGGAAACGAGCAGTACTTC.